This T cell receptor (beta chain) was recorded in a study of T cells in Graves' hyperthyroidism and ophthalmopathy. The CDR3 runs to 14 residues. Germline V gives CDR1 MNHEY, CDR2 SVGEGT. The ends lost 8 bases at V and 3 bases at J; junction bases unmatched: 6. A patient was excluded if there was uncontrolled infection, other autoimmune disease, pregnancy or lactation. Blood was drawn at first hyperthyroidism diagnosis, before any ophthalmopathy symptoms. PBMCs were sourced from 9 to 10 ml fresh peripheral blood. From RNA transcripts, TCR beta CDR3 regions were amplified. A set of HTBI primers served as the primers for a first-round RT-PCR of the TCR CDR3. From the multiplex PCR reads, TCRdb called clonotypes with MiXCR, one entry per CDR3 protein. The table records under 300,000 distinct CDR3 sequences, around 25% of them present only once.

The specimen was blood. The sequence derives from a man in his forties with Graves' hyperthyroidism that later progressed to Graves' ophthalmopathy. The chain uses TRBV6-2 or TRBV6-3 and TRBJ2-7; 11 positions agree with TRBD2. The CDR3 here is CASRTSGGLYEQYF. DNA of the CDR3: TGTGCCAGCCGTACTAGCGGGGGCCTCTACGAGCAGTACTTC.